The entry below describes one T cell receptor (beta chain). Additional DNA sequences in this sample encode the identical CDR3. The entry originates in a study of blood T cell repertoires in COVID-19. For the study at large: The cDNA or gDNA used as material had been derived from T cells, B-cell-depleted T cells, or PBMCs.

Profiling relied on immunoSEQ multiplex PCR, and the TCRdb table lists in-frame clones only, not all of them. The sample gives fewer than 350,000 clones, about four fifths of which show up once; about 2.9% is in the top ten. V shed 2 bases, J shed 0 bases, and the junction held 2 bases outside the gene matches. Germline V gives CDR1 KGHSH, CDR2 LQKENI. This CDR3 has 17 amino acids. The chain couples TRBV18 to TRBJ2-3, with TRBD2 identical over 13 bases. The source of this sequence is a woman aged 55-69 years with active or convalescent COVID-19. The sample consisted of peripheral blood. In nucleotides, the CDR3 is TGTGCCAGCTCACCAGGACTAGCGGGGGTCAGCACAGATACGCAGTATTTT. This gives the protein CASSPGLAGVSTDTQYF.